The clone carrying this T cell receptor beta chain was counted only a few times. This specimen belongs to a study of blood T cell repertoires in COVID-19. On the study more broadly: Researchers got acute and convalescent COVID-19 samples from the United States, Italy and Spain. The cDNA or gDNA used as material had been derived from T cells, B-cell-depleted T cells, or PBMCs.

Source study methods: Cell counts per sample came from amplifying reference gene primers. Sequencing used immunoSEQ multiplex PCR; TCRdb keeps in-frame clones, though not all of them. V and J calls and clone size come straight from that table; D and trimming were deduced from the DNA. This sample has some 30,000 clones; about 89% occur once, and the top ten carry less than 4.5%. Sequencing input: peripheral blood. The source of this sequence is a human donor in a cohort sampled during active COVID-19.

In DNA form, the CDR3 reads TGTGCCAGCAAGAGGACAGGGAATCAGCCCCAGCATTTT. Its protein product is CASKRTGNQPQHF. The rearrangement joins TRBV6-5 to TRBJ1-5; 8 nucleotides line up with TRBD1. The CDR3 extends over 13 amino acids. The V segment lost 7 bases and the J segment 4 bases; nucleotides outside the gene matches: 3. Germline CDR1 is MNHEY and CDR2 is SVGAGI.